Sequencing of this T cell receptor beta chain was carried out in a study of human T cells and chemical hapten exposure. Across the whole study: Once 0.01% DPC had been applied to the upper back by patch test, readings were taken at 6 days.

Ten or more counts support this clonotype. TCRdb ran MiXCR on the RACE reads and lists one entry per CDR3 protein. The data show about 120,000 distinct CDR3 sequences, 9.5% to 13% seen once. V lost 5 bases, J lost 0 bases, and 8 bases lay in between. This CDR3 is built from 14 residues. The time point: patch test 1, 2 weeks after DPC sensitization. Sample treatment: therapeutic diphenylcyclopropenone sensitization with weekly scalp DPC. The clonotype comes from a woman between 50 and 59 years old with alopecia areata. Some clones in this sample may be carry-over from other donors' samples. The chain joins TRBV12-3 or TRBV12-4 to TRBJ2-1, with no clear D. The material was whole blood, obtained in connection with sensitization to the hapten diphenylcyclopropenone (DPC). CDR3 in DNA: TGTGCCAGCAGTCCTCAAATCTCCTACAATGAGCAGTTCTTC. It encodes CASSPQISYNEQFF.